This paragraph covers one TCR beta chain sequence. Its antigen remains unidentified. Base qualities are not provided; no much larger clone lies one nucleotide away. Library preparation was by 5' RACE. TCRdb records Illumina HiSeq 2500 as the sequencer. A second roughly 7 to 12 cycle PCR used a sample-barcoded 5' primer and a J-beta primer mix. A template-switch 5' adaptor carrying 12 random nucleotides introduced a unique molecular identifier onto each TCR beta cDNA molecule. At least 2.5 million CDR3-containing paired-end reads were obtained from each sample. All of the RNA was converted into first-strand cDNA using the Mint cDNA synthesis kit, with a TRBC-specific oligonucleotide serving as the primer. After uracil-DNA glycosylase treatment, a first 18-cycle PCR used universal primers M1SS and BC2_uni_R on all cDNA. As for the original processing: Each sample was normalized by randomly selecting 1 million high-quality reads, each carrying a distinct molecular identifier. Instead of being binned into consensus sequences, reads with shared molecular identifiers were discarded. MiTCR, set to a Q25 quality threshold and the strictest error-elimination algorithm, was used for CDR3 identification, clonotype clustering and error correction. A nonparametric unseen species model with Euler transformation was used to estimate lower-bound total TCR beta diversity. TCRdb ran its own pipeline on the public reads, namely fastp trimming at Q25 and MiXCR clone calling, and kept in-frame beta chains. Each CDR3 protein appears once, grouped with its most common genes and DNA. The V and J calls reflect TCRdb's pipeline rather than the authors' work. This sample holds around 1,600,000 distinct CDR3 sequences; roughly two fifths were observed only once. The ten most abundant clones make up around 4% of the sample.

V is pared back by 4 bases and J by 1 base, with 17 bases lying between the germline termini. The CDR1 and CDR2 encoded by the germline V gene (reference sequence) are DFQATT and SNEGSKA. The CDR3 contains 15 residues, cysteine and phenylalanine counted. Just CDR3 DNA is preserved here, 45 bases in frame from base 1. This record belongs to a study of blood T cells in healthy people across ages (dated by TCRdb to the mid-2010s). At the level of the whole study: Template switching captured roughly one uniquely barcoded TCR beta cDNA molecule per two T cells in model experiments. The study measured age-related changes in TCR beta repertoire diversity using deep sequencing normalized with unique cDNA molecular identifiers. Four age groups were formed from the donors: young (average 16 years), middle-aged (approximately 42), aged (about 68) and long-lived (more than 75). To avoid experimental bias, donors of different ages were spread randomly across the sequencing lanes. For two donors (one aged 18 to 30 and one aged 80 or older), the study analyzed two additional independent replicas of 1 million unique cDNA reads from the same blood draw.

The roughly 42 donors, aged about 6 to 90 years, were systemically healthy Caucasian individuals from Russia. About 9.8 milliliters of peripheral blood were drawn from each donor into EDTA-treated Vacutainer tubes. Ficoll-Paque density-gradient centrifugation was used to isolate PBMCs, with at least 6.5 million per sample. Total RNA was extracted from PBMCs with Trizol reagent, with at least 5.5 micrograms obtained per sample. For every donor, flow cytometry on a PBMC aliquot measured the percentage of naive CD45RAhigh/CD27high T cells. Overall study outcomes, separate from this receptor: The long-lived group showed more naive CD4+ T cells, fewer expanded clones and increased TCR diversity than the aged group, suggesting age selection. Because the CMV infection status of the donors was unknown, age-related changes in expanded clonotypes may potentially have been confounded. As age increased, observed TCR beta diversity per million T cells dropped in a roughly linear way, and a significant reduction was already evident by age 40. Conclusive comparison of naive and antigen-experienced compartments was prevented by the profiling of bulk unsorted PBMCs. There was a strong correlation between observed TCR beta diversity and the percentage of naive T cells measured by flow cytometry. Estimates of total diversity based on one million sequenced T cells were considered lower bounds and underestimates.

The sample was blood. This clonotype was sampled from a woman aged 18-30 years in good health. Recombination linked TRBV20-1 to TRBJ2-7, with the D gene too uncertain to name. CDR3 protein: CSANDRRGPSYEQYF. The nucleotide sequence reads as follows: TGCAGTGCTAACGACCGGCGAGGACCGTCCTACGAGCAGTACTTC.